This entry lists 32 T cell receptor beta chains sequenced from one sample in a study of blood T cells in healthy people across ages (dated by TCRdb to between 2014 and 2016). Library preparation employed 5' RACE. This sample was sequenced with an Illumina HiSeq 2500. A second PCR of roughly 7 to 11 cycles was performed with a sample-barcoded 5' primer and a J-beta primer mix. TCRdb reprocessed the public reads (quality trimming at Q25 with fastp, clone calling with MiXCR) and kept in-frame beta chains. Every CDR3 protein is listed once, alongside the most common genes and DNA of its rows. For this sample there are around 820,000 distinct CDR3 sequences; roughly 25% appear just once. The top ten hold roughly 3.5% of the sample. The data were also submitted as part of a second study, on T cells of mothers and their children.

The sample comprised blood. All receptors come from a boy aged 5-17 years in good health.

The V and J genes are TRBV12-3 or TRBV12-4 and TRBJ2-2; unclear D gene. Trimming left V 6 bases short and J 5 bases short, with 19 bases between. This CDR3 has 16 residues. CDR3 nucleotide sequence: TGTGCCAGCAGCCAGAATGGCCAGTTCGGGACCGGGGAGCTGTTTTTT. It specifies CASSQNGQFGTGELFF.

In its sample, this clonotype was seen a few times. The chain uses TRBV7-9 and TRBJ2-1; D is possibly TRBD1 (7 bases). The germline V and J ends were trimmed by 4 bases and 8 bases, with 21 bases remaining between them. The germline V gene encodes CDR1 SEHNR and CDR2 FQNEAQ (reference sequence). CDR3 length: 16 amino acids. The CDR3 nucleotides read TGTGCCAGCAGCTCGTTTTATCAGGGGGGCCATGATGAGCAGTTCTTC. Its translation is CASSSFYQGGHDEQFF.

This clonotype was detected a few times. The chain joins TRBV4-3 to TRBJ2-5; D is unclear. CDR3 length equals 18 residues. Trimming removed 0 bases at V and 2 bases at J, with 19 bases between. CDR1 and CDR2 (germline): LGHNA, YSLEER. The CDR3 coding sequence is TGCGCCAGCAGCCAAGATCGGGCCATGGGCAGAATGCAAGAGACCCAGTACTTC. It yields the protein CASSQDRAMGRMQETQYF.

V and J are TRBV12-3 or TRBV12-4 and TRBJ1-1, with unresolved D. V was clipped by 5 bases and J by 0 bases, with 16 bases between them. There are 16 residues in the CDR3. The CDR3 bases are TGTGCCAGCAGTCCGGCCCCAACTGGGATGAACACTGAAGCTTTCTTT. Its translation: CASSPAPTGMNTEAFF.

The sample holds many counts of this clonotype. The chain couples TRBV6-2 or TRBV6-3 to TRBJ2-7, with D hard to call. CDR1 is MNHEY, CDR2 SVGEGT, per germline. Trimming stripped 8 bases from V and 3 bases from J, with 14 bases between. CDR3 size: 13 residues. CDR3 nucleotide sequence: TGTGCCAGCTCTCCGGGTGGTGTCTACGAGCAGTACTTC. The encoded protein is CASSPGGVYEQYF.

This clonotype was observed a few times. This rearrangement joins TRBV4-1 to TRBJ1-3, with 7 bases lining up with TRBD1. This CDR3 has 17 amino acids. Trimming removed 0 bases from V and 4 bases from J; junction bases left unmatched: 9. Germline CDR1 is MGHRA and CDR2 is YSYEKL. The DNA of the CDR3 is TGCGCCAGCAGCCAAGAGACCGGGACAGTAGGAGGAAACACCATATATTTT. Its protein product is CASSQETGTVGGNTIYF.

This clonotype was seen only a few times. Mismatch with germline at one junction end may stem from a read error. The V call is TRBV2, the J call TRBJ2-1, with 9 positions matching TRBD1. CDR1 is SNHLY and CDR2 is FYNNEI in the germline V gene. This CDR3 spans 10 amino acids. The DNA of the CDR3 is TGTGCCAGCAGTGGGACAGGGGCGATCTTC. It encodes CASSGTGAIF.

In this sample, this clonotype turned up a few times. The V and J genes are TRBV5-5 and TRBJ1-1, with TRBD1 matching over 10 bases. With 4 bases clipped from V and 5 bases from J, the junction kept 8 bases outside the gene matches. From germline, CDR1 is SGHKS and CDR2 YYEKEE (reference sequence). The length of the CDR3 is 15 residues. CDR3 DNA: TGTGCCAGCAGCGGCTACGACAGGGGGCTTACTGAAGCTTTCTTT. Translating it yields CASSGYDRGLTEAFF. Full variable domain (rest looked up from reference TRBV5-5 and TRBJ1-1): DAGVTQSPTHLIKTRGQQVTLRCSPISGHKSVSWYQQVLGQGPQFIFQYYEKEERGRGNFPDRFSARQFPNYSSELNVNALLLGDSALYLCASSGYDRGLTEAFFGQGTRLTVV.

As concerns this clonotype: Germline and junction disagree at one end, which may indicate a read error. The chain recombines TRBV7-9 with TRBJ1-1, with TRBD1 as a possible D gene (6 bases). Per the germline V gene, CDR1 is SEHNR and CDR2 is FQNEAQ (reference sequence). The CDR3 loop spans 13 amino acids. The DNA of the CDR3 is TGTGCCAGCACCTTAAACAGGGCCACTGAAGCTTTCTTT. Protein sequence: CASTLNRATEAFF.

This chain joins TRBV2 and TRBJ2-5, with 10 bases lining up with TRBD1. The closer fit of TRBJ2-7 to the DNA end suggests the J call may be wrong. Germline lookup yields CDR1 SNHLY and CDR2 FYNNEI. The CDR3 runs 16 residues. Here the CDR3 reads CASSDHRDRGPYEQYF. CDR3 nucleotide sequence: TGTGCCAGCAGTGATCACCGAGACAGGGGGCCGTACGAGCAGTACTTC.

In its sample, this clonotype was seen a few times. The chain recombines TRBV7-9 with TRBJ2-5; tentative D call: TRBD1 (6 bases). The tail of the sequence fits TRBJ2-7 better, so the J call may be wrong. This CDR3 spans 14 amino acids. Germline V gene lookup returns CDR1 SEHNR and CDR2 FQNEAQ (reference sequence). CDR3 sequence (DNA): TGTGCCAGCAGCTCCCGGACAGAAGCCTACGAGCAGTACTTC. This encodes CASSSRTEAYEQYF.

The chain links TRBV6-5 to TRBJ2-5; perhaps TRBD2 as D (6 bases). Per germline, CDR1 MNHEY and CDR2 SVGAGI. The ends were cut back, 2 bases at V and 5 bases at J, with 21 bases in the middle. CDR3 length: 17 residues. CDR3 in amino acids: CASSYGGTLLRGETQYF. In nucleotides, the CDR3 is TGTGCCAGCAGTTACGGCGGGACTTTACTCCGGGGGGAGACCCAGTACTTC.

The V gene is TRBV27, the J gene TRBJ2-1; 9 bases are shared with TRBD2. After removal of 2 bases from V and 3 bases from J, the junction contained 5 bases not matched to a gene. The CDR3 has 16 residues. The germline V gene encodes CDR1 MNHEY and CDR2 SMNVEV (reference sequence). The DNA of the CDR3 is TGTGCCAGCAGTTTAGAAGCGGGAGGTTACTACAATGAGCAGTTCTTC. Amino acids: CASSLEAGGYYNEQFF.

This clonotype was observed a handful of times. The chain couples TRBV30 to TRBJ2-3; the match to TRBD2 covers 9 bases. The CDR3 has 16 residues. The germline CDR1 and CDR2 sequences are GTSNPN and SVGIG (reference sequence). V gave up 6 bases and J gave up 2 bases; unmatched junction bases: 12. CDR3 sequence (DNA): TGTGCCTGTCTCCAGAGGACTAGCGACTACACAGATACGCAGTATTTT. Its protein is CACLQRTSDYTDTQYF.

This clonotype showed up just a few times. The V call is TRBV27, the J call TRBJ2-4; 7 bases fit TRBD2. This CDR3 spans 15 amino acids. The V and J ends lost 4 bases and 10 bases, in that order; junction bases with no gene match: 13. The germline gives CDR1 MNHEY, CDR2 SMNVEV (reference sequence). The CDR3 DNA is TGTGCCAGCAGTTCGGGAGGCTCCCCCAGCTTAATTCAGTACTTC. Translating it yields CASSSGGSPSLIQYF.

This chain links TRBV6-2 or TRBV6-3 with TRBJ2-3, with TRBD2 identical over 13 bases. The CDR3 has 17 amino acids. The germline V gene encodes CDR1 MNHEY and CDR2 SVGEGT. The J segment lost 9 bases and the V segment lost 4 bases, leaving 13 bases of the junction unmatched. Here the CDR3 reads CASSSTRRTSGGDTQYF. The CDR3 DNA is TGTGCCAGCAGTTCCACCCGAAGGACTAGCGGGGGAGACACGCAGTATTTT.

Remarks on this clonotype: At one end, the junction sequence differs from germline, possibly due to a read error. The chain combines TRBV2 with TRBJ2-7, with TRBD2 as a possible D gene (6 bases). The CDR3 covers 12 residues. CDR1 is SNHLY and CDR2 is FYNNEI in the germline V gene. CDR3 protein: CASSERERDFHF. Here the CDR3 DNA reads TGTGCCAGCAGTGAGAGGGAACGGGACTTTCACTTC.

The chain recombines TRBV9 with TRBJ2-2; D is possibly TRBD1 or TRBD2 (6 bases each). The germline gives CDR1 SGDLS, CDR2 YYNGEE. V was shortened by 0 bases and J by 5 bases, with 14 bases between the two germline ends. The CDR3 extends over 16 amino acids. Written as DNA, the CDR3 is TGTGCCAGCAGCGTAGAAAGGGGGGCAGGTACCGGGGAGCTGTTTTTT. This gives the protein CASSVERGAGTGELFF.

This clonotype appeared a few times. This chain connects TRBV29-1 to TRBJ2-2; maybe TRBD2 (6 bases). Germline assignment: CDR1 SQVTM and CDR2 ANQGSEA. CDR3 size: 12 residues. V lost 7 bases, J lost 7 bases, and 13 bases lay in between. DNA for the CDR3: TGCAGCGCGACTAGGGGAGGCGGGGAGCTGTTTTTT. It translates to CSATRGGGELFF.

This clonotype was seen a handful of times. The V call is TRBV5-1, the J call TRBJ2-7; D possibly corresponds to TRBD2 (7 bases). Between the trimmed V and J ends, which lost 6 bases and 2 bases, there was a span of 18 bases. The CDR3 is made up of 15 amino acids. CDR1 is SGHRS, CDR2 YFSETQ, per germline. CDR3 loop: CASTGGGGRTYEQYF. The CDR3, as DNA: TGCGCCAGCACCGGAGGGGGGGGGAGGACCTACGAGCAGTACTTC.

The V and J genes are TRBV6-2 or TRBV6-3 and TRBJ2-3, with D uncertain. V lost 6 bases and J 10 bases, leaving 14 bases between the germline ends. CDR1 is MNHEY and CDR2 is SVGEGT in the germline V gene. This CDR3 is built from 12 residues. This CDR3 is CASSSGPKAQYF. The CDR3 DNA sequence: TGTGCCAGCAGCTCCGGACCTAAGGCGCAGTATTTT.

This clonotype has a handful of counts. The chain recombines TRBV13 with TRBJ2-5, with TRBD1 matching 9 bases. V shed 5 bases and J 4 bases; nucleotides not matched to a gene: 8. CDR1 is PRHDT and CDR2 is FYEKMQ in the germline V gene (reference sequence). The CDR3 length is 15 residues. CDR3 sequence (DNA): TGTGCCAGCAGCACGGGGACAGGGAATGGAGAGACCCAGTACTTC. Residues: CASSTGTGNGETQYF.

Only a few counts were recorded for this clonotype. The chain carries TRBV11-1 and TRBJ2-7, with D perhaps TRBD1 (5 bases). Deletions cut 6 bases from V and 4 bases from J, with 16 bases between. CDR3 length equals 14 residues. The germline CDR1 and CDR2 sequences are SGHAT and FQDESV (reference sequence). CDR3 sequence reads: CASRDLTGHYEQYF. The CDR3 region has the DNA TGTGCCAGCAGAGATCTAACAGGCCATTACGAGCAGTACTTC.

The chain links TRBV12-3 or TRBV12-4 to TRBJ2-5; D could derive from TRBD1 or TRBD2 (5 bases each). The CDR3 runs to 13 residues. V was trimmed by 1 base and J by 6 bases, leaving 9 bases between them. This CDR3 reads CASSLGGSQTQYF. The CDR3 nucleotides are TGTGCCAGCAGTTTAGGGGGGAGCCAGACCCAGTACTTC.

The rearrangement joins TRBV6-2 or TRBV6-3 to TRBJ2-5, with D unresolved. Trimming cost V 6 bases and J 5 bases, with 13 bases left between them. This CDR3 has 13 residues. CDR1 is MNHEY, CDR2 SVGEGT, per germline. The CDR3 bases are TGTGCCAGCAGAAACATTCAACGGGAGACCCAGTACTTC. Its protein product is CASRNIQRETQYF.

The rearrangement links TRBV9 to TRBJ1-5; D call uncertain. Trimming stripped 4 bases from V and 0 bases from J, with 17 bases between. The CDR3 contains 17 residues. Germline lookup yields CDR1 SGDLS and CDR2 YYNGEE. In DNA form, the CDR3 reads TGTGCCAGCAGCCCCGAGGGCCAAGAAACTAGCAATCAGCCCCAGCATTTT. Its translation: CASSPEGQETSNQPQHF.

This clonotype was observed a few times. The chain has TRBV5-1 and TRBJ1-2; TRBD1 aligns across 10 bases. V was clipped by 3 bases and J by 4 bases; unmatched bases: 6. Germline values: CDR1 SGHRS, CDR2 YFSETQ. CDR3 length: 15 residues. CDR3 sequence reads: CASSSGTGAFYGYTF. CDR3 coding DNA: TGCGCCAGCAGCTCTGGGACAGGGGCCTTCTATGGCTACACCTTC.

V and J are TRBV27 and TRBJ2-1; D gene unclear. CDR3 length: 15 residues. V lost 8 bases and J 1 base, leaving 15 bases between the germline ends. Germline V gives CDR1 MNHEY, CDR2 SMNVEV (reference sequence). In nucleotides, the CDR3 is TGTGCCAGCGCTCTCGATGCAATGTCCTACAATGAGCAGTTCTTC. Translating it yields CASALDAMSYNEQFF.

A few counts support this clonotype. The chain links TRBV30 to TRBJ1-6, with D maybe TRBD1 (5 bases). V lost 3 bases to trimming and J lost 9 bases, with 15 bases between them. CDR3 length: 14 residues. The V gene's germline CDR1 is GTSNPN and CDR2 SVGIG (reference sequence). In DNA, the CDR3 is TGTGCCTGGAGCCTCGGGTGGGGACGTTCACCCCTCCACTTT. Translating gives CAWSLGWGRSPLHF.

A word on this clonotype: A read error may produce the germline difference seen at one junction end. The genes are TRBV7-9 and TRBJ2-1; a weak D match, TRBD2 (6 bases). From germline, CDR1 is SEHNR and CDR2 FQNEAQ (reference sequence). The length of the CDR3 is 11 residues. The CDR3 loop is CVSSFLAEQFF. CDR3 nucleotide sequence: TGTGTCAGCAGCTTCCTAGCGGAGCAGTTCTTC.

In its sample, this clonotype was seen once. The chain is built from TRBV11-2 and TRBJ2-3; no clear D gene. The CDR3 is 12 amino acids. Germline V gene sequence: CDR1 SGHAT, CDR2 FQNNGV. Trimming shortened V by 4 bases and J by 8 bases, and 10 bases separated the two germline ends. The CDR3 loop is CASSSTLTTQYF. The CDR3 nucleotides are TGTGCCAGCAGCTCAACACTCACTACGCAGTATTTT.

The chain carries TRBV7-6 and TRBJ2-5, with TRBD1 as a possible D gene (5 bases). The CDR3 is 14 residues long. Per the germline V gene, CDR1 is SGHVS and CDR2 is FNYEAQ. V lost 2 bases and J lost 5, with 12 bases in between. The CDR3 nucleotides read TGTGCCAGCAGCTTACGCAGGGATCGTGAGACCCAGTACTTC. As protein: CASSLRRDRETQYF.